This TCR beta chain is drawn from a study of T cell responses to AZD1222 COVID-19 vaccine. V lost 6 bases and J lost 1; bases outside the gene matches: 7. Germline V lookup: CDR1 MNHEY, CDR2 SVGEGT. The CDR3 is 15 residues long. Data came from immunoSEQ multiplex PCR; TCRdb stores just in-frame clones and leaves some out. The sample contains roughly 150,000 clones, approximately 92% of which appear only once. On this clone itself: Its specificity is unknown.

Study results and caveats: At baseline, just a handful of AZD1222 recipients tested seropositive. In all cases, repertoires were sampled only after the peak T cell response.

This chain joins TRBV6-2 or TRBV6-3 and TRBJ2-7; 9 bases map to TRBD1. The specimen comprised peripheral blood, sampled on day 0 of AZD1222 vaccination. The sequence was obtained from an adult in good health. CDR3 region: CASSRGTGISYEQYV. In nucleotides, the CDR3 is TGTGCCAGCAGCCGCGGGACAGGGATATCCTACGAGCAGTACGTC.